This is a list of T cell receptor beta chains from one sample in a study of OX40 agonist ivuxolimab in advanced cancers. Clones were read by immunoSEQ multiplex PCR, and TCRdb kept only the in-frame ones, dropping some. This sample has 55,000 to 85,000 clones, with approximately 90% found just once. Specimen: CD4+ or CD8+ T cells sorted from blood, collected in a trial of the OX40 agonist ivuxolimab. The origin of the receptors is an adult with an advanced solid tumor such as melanoma, head and neck, liver or kidney cancer. CDR3s include the opening cysteine and the closing phenylalanine or tryptophan. The D gene is left open where the match is weak. Expanded clones are given a class, and other clones once, few, many or no size at all.

D gene: .; V gene: TRBV7-4; clone size: .; J gene: TRBJ2-7; CDR3 DNA: TGTGCCAGCAGCCCCTTAGGGGGGATCAGTTCCTACGAGCAGTACTTC; CDR3 protein: CASSPLGGISSYEQYF
D gene: .; V gene: TRBV5-6; clone size: .; J gene: TRBJ2-5; CDR3 DNA: TGTGCCAGCAGCTTGGGACCTCTGGGCAGGGGCCAAGAGACCCAGTACTTC; CDR3 protein: CASSLGPLGRGQETQYF
D gene: .; V gene: TRBV28; clone size: .; J gene: TRBJ1-5; CDR3 DNA: TGTGCCAGCACCGCAGGCAATCAGCCCCAGCATTTT; CDR3 protein: CASTAGNQPQHF
D gene: TRBD1; V gene: TRBV2; clone size: .; J gene: TRBJ2-7; CDR3 DNA: TGTGCCAGCAGTCTTGGGACAGGAGGATACGAGCAGTACTTC; CDR3 protein: CASSLGTGGYEQYF
D gene: .; V gene: TRBV19; clone size: .; J gene: TRBJ2-3; CDR3 DNA: TGTGCCAGTACCCCAGAACCCGGCACACAAGGTACGCAGTATTTT; CDR3 protein: CASTPEPGTQGTQYF
D gene: TRBD2; V gene: TRBV9; clone size: .; J gene: TRBJ2-1; CDR3 DNA: TGTGCCAGCAGCGCCCGGGGAGGACTAGCGGGACCCTTAGGGAGCAATGAGCAGTTCTTC; CDR3 protein: CASSARGGLAGPLGSNEQFF
D gene: .; V gene: TRBV18; clone size: .; J gene: TRBJ1-1; CDR3 DNA: TGTGCCAGCTCCCTTGTTAGTGGGACCACTGAAGCTTTCTTT; CDR3 protein: CASSLVSGTTEAFF
D gene: .; V gene: TRBV11-1; clone size: many; J gene: TRBJ1-2; CDR3 DNA: TGTGCCAGCACCCCGGGGGCAGAGGGAAACTATGGCTACACCTTC; CDR3 protein: CASTPGAEGNYGYTF
D gene: .; V gene: TRBV7-2; clone size: .; J gene: TRBJ2-6; CDR3 DNA: TGTGCCAGCAGCTTAGGAGGGGCTGGGGCCAACGTCCTGACTTTC; CDR3 protein: CASSLGGAGANVLTF
D gene: TRBD1; V gene: TRBV9; clone size: .; J gene: TRBJ1-1; CDR3 DNA: TGTGCCAGCAGCCCGCGGGACAGGGGAGGTACTGAAGCTTTCTTT; CDR3 protein: CASSPRDRGGTEAFF
D gene: .; V gene: TRBV9; clone size: .; J gene: TRBJ1-2; CDR3 DNA: TGTGCCAGCAGCGTATATCCTAACTATGGCTACACCTTC; CDR3 protein: CASSVYPNYGYTF
D gene: TRBD1; V gene: TRBV19; clone size: .; J gene: TRBJ1-2; CDR3 DNA: TGTGCCAGTACCGAATACTCTGGGACAGGGATCAATGGCTACACCTTC; CDR3 protein: CASTEYSGTGINGYTF
D gene: .; V gene: TRBV19; clone size: .; J gene: TRBJ2-3; CDR3 DNA: TGTGCCAGTAGTATAGTGGCGGGGACCACAGATACGCAGTATTTT; CDR3 protein: CASSIVAGTTDTQYF
D gene: TRBD2; V gene: TRBV28; clone size: .; J gene: TRBJ2-7; CDR3 DNA: TGTGCCAGCAGTTCCGGACTAGCGGGAGGGTTCGACGAGCAGTACTTC; CDR3 protein: CASSSGLAGGFDEQYF
D gene: TRBD1; V gene: TRBV5-6; clone size: .; J gene: TRBJ1-2; CDR3 DNA: TGTGCCAGCATCAGGACAGGGGCCAACTATGGCTACACCTTC; CDR3 protein: CASIRTGANYGYTF
D gene: .; V gene: TRBV10-3; clone size: .; J gene: TRBJ2-1; CDR3 DNA: TGTGCCATCAGTGATGTCCTGGAGGTGGGCGGGAATGAGCAGTTCTTC; CDR3 protein: CAISDVLEVGGNEQFF
D gene: .; V gene: TRBV4-1; clone size: .; J gene: TRBJ2-5; CDR3 DNA: TGCGCCAGCAGCCAAGAGAGGTCAGGTGCCCCACGGGTGGAAACCCAGTACTTC; CDR3 protein: CASSQERSGAPRVETQYF
D gene: .; V gene: TRBV6-6; clone size: .; J gene: TRBJ1-1; CDR3 DNA: TGTGCCAGCAGTTGGGGCAGCCTGAGGAACACTGAAGCTTTCTTT; CDR3 protein: CASSWGSLRNTEAFF
D gene: .; V gene: TRBV5-6; clone size: .; J gene: TRBJ2-2; CDR3 DNA: TGTGCCAGCAGCATAGGGGGGGTCGGCACCGGGGAGCTGTTTTTT; CDR3 protein: CASSIGGVGTGELFF
D gene: TRBD1; V gene: TRBV6-5; clone size: few; J gene: TRBJ2-7; CDR3 DNA: TGTGCCAGCAGCTCAATCGTACAGGGGAGCGAGCAGTACTTC; CDR3 protein: CASSSIVQGSEQYF
D gene: .; V gene: TRBV19; clone size: few; J gene: TRBJ2-3; CDR3 DNA: TGTGCCAGTAGTAACACCAATACGCAGTATTTT; CDR3 protein: CASSNTNTQYF
D gene: .; V gene: TRBV29-1; clone size: .; J gene: TRBJ2-7; CDR3 DNA: TGCAGCATTGGCCGGCGCGCGACAAGCGAGCAGTACTTC; CDR3 protein: CSIGRRATSEQYF